This T cell receptor (beta chain) was recorded in a study of CD8+CD57+ T cells in acquired aplastic anemia. Looking at the study overall: The sorted CD4+ and CD8+ cells yielded an average around 3.2 ug of DNA.

Genomic DNA templated the TCR beta VDJ and CDR3 profiling. TCRdb passed the reads through MiXCR, listing each CDR3 protein once. The data contain around 200,000 distinct CDR3 sequences, approximately 52% of them seen just once; the ten biggest clones take up roughly 2%. This clonotype came up a few times. Sequenced patients had shown CD8+CD57+ cell expansion by flow cytometry. Germline V gives CDR1 GTSNPN, CDR2 SVGIG (reference sequence). The CDR3 length is 14 residues. V gave up 0 bases and J gave up 7 bases, with 15 bases separating them. The TCR was taken from a human donor with aplastic anemia. Sequences were obtained from sorted CD4+, CD8+, or CD8+CD57+ T cells (not recorded which) from PBMCs. This chain joins TRBV30 and TRBJ1-2, with D tentatively TRBD1 (5 bases). Here the CDR3 DNA reads TGTGCCTGGAGTGTACGGGCAGGGAGGTTTGGCTACACCTTC. Amino acids: CAWSVRAGRFGYTF.